Shown below are 22 T cell receptor beta chains from a single sample sequenced in a study of type 1 regulatory T cells. Notes on the study in general: Type 1 regulatory T cells had a more restricted TCR repertoire than non-type 1 regulatory T cells.

Their antigens remain unidentified. TCRdb reanalysed the reads using MiXCR and keeps one entry per CDR3 protein. The sample lists tens of thousands of distinct CDR3 sequences, around 20% occurring once. The material sequenced was cultured type 1 regulatory T (Tr1) cells, either the whole culture or a sorted fraction (not recorded which). Every receptor here comes from a human donor in good health.

This clonotype was counted a few times. J is TRBJ2-7 and V is TRBV12-3 or TRBV12-4, with a tentative D call TRBD2 (5 bases). V was pared by 3 bases and J by 6 bases, with 9 bases between. This CDR3 is built from 12 residues. The CDR3 region has the DNA TGTGCCAGCAGTTTTCCGGGAAGCGAGCAGTACTTC. As protein: CASSFPGSEQYF.

This clonotype has only a few counts. The chain combines TRBV11-1 with TRBJ1-5; TRBD1 might be the D (5 bases). Per germline, CDR1 SGHAT and CDR2 FQDESV (reference sequence). This CDR3 spans 17 amino acids. The ends were cut back, 7 bases at V and 7 bases at J, with 26 bases in the middle. The CDR3 loop is CASTYRGEEGCGQPQHF. In DNA, the CDR3 is TGTGCCAGCACCTATAGAGGGGAAGAGGGGTGCGGCCAGCCCCAGCATTTT.

The chain uses TRBV5-5 and TRBJ2-1; D unclear. Trimming removed 0 bases from V and 4 bases from J, with 17 bases in between. Germline CDR1 SGHKS, CDR2 YYEKEE (reference sequence). CDR3 size: 17 residues. CDR3 loop: CASSLGPRVSGYNEQFF. The DNA of the CDR3 is TGTGCCAGCAGCTTGGGGCCACGAGTGAGTGGGTACAATGAGCAGTTCTTC. Complete variable domain (other parts from reference TRBV5-5 and TRBJ2-1): DAGVTQSPTHLIKTRGQQVTLRCSPISGHKSVSWYQQVLGQGPQFIFQYYEKEERGRGNFPDRFSARQFPNYSSELNVNALLLGDSALYLCASSLGPRVSGYNEQFFGPGTRLTVL.

A few counts support this clonotype. The chain employs TRBV7-9 and TRBJ1-6; weak D call: TRBD1 (5 bases). CDR1 and CDR2 from the germline V gene are SEHNR and FQNEAQ (reference sequence). V was cut by 4 bases and J by 0 bases, with 10 bases left in between. The CDR3 is 16 amino acids. CDR3 coding DNA: TGTGCCAGCAGCTGGGGGGGAGGCTCCTATAATTCACCCCTCCACTTT. It is translated as CASSWGGGSYNSPLHF.

This clonotype appeared a few times. The chain has TRBV6-6 and TRBJ1-6; D uncertain. The germline gives CDR1 MNHNY, CDR2 SVGAGI (reference sequence). V lost 0 bases and J lost 7, with 7 bases in between. The CDR3 length is 14 residues. The CDR3 DNA reads as TGTGCCAGCAGTTACTCAGGGAGCAATTCACCCCTCCACTTT. Translated, it gives CASSYSGSNSPLHF.

CDR3 amino acids: CASSRTGTNTIYF. CDR3 coding DNA: TGTGCCAGCAGCCGGACAGGGACGAACACCATATATTTT. The V and J genes are TRBV7-8 and TRBJ1-3; 8 bases agree with TRBD1. The CDR3 is 13 amino acids. Germline V gives CDR1 SGHVS, CDR2 FQNEAQ. The trim removed 5 bases at V and 7 bases at J, leaving 4 bases unmatched.

This clonotype was detected many times. The rearrangement links TRBV29-1 to TRBJ2-5, with 9 bases matching TRBD1. The CDR3 is 12 residues long. V was pared by 7 bases and J by 4 bases, with 4 bases of the junction left unmatched. In germline, CDR1 is SQVTM, CDR2 ANQGSEA. This CDR3 reads CSGTGAGETQYF. The CDR3 DNA reads as TGCAGCGGGACAGGGGCTGGAGAGACCCAGTACTTC.

This clonotype was picked up a small number of times. This chain connects TRBV10-3 to TRBJ2-5; 7 nucleotides match TRBD2. The CDR3 totals 16 residues. Germline loops: CDR1 ENHRY, CDR2 SYGVKD. J gave up 2 bases and V 4 bases, and 10 bases lay outside the gene matches. This chain's CDR3 is CAISAGRESYQETQYF. The CDR3 DNA is TGTGCCATCAGTGCGGGGCGGGAGAGCTATCAAGAGACCCAGTACTTC.

This sequence joins TRBV12-3 or TRBV12-4 and TRBJ1-5, with D tentatively TRBD1 (5 bases). Trimming took off 6 bases at V and 1 base at J, with 13 bases between the two ends. The CDR3 sequence is 15 residues long. CDR3 amino acids: CASRQGAGSNQPQHF. The CDR3 region has the DNA TGTGCCAGCAGACAAGGGGCAGGGAGCAATCAGCCCCAGCATTTT.

This sequence joins TRBV5-1 and TRBJ2-7, with D uncertain. CDR3 length equals 13 residues. Germline-derived CDR1 and CDR2 are SGHRS and YFSETQ. V lost 4 bases and J 6 bases, leaving 14 bases between the germline ends. In DNA, the CDR3 is TGCGCCAGCAGCCTCGACCCCGCCGGCGAGCAGTACTTC. It specifies CASSLDPAGEQYF.

The chain has TRBV12-3 or TRBV12-4 and TRBJ2-2; D is perhaps TRBD2 (5 bases). V was clipped by 2 bases and J by 2 bases, with 6 bases between them. This CDR3 has 14 amino acids. Written as DNA, the CDR3 is TGTGCCAGCAGTTTAACTAGTAACACCGGGGAGCTGTTTTTT. Amino acid sequence: CASSLTSNTGELFF.

This chain connects TRBV24-1 to TRBJ2-3, with TRBD2 identical over 13 bases. CDR3 length: 17 residues. Germline trimming cut 4 bases from V and 6 bases from J; bases unmatched to any gene: 9. The germline gives CDR1 KGHDR, CDR2 SFDVKD. The CDR3 reads CATSDYGLAGDNDTQYF. For the CDR3, the DNA is TGTGCCACCAGTGACTACGGACTAGCGGGAGACAATGATACGCAGTATTTT.

This clonotype was counted a few times. This chain uses TRBV3-1 with TRBJ2-2, with D unresolved. The germline V and J ends were trimmed by 2 bases and 6 bases, with 7 bases remaining between them. This CDR3 has 13 residues. Germline CDR1 and CDR2: LGHDT and YNNKEL (reference sequence). The CDR3 here is CASSQWGSGELFF. CDR3 sequence (DNA): TGTGCCAGCAGCCAATGGGGATCCGGGGAGCTGTTTTTT.

The J gene is TRBJ1-4, the V gene TRBV7-3; D is unclear. The CDR3 spans 16 residues. V shed 2 bases and J shed 0 bases, with 10 bases lying between them. Germline CDR1 is SGHTA and CDR2 is FQGTGA. The CDR3 spells CASSLRGKSTNEKLFF. The CDR3 bases are TGTGCCAGCAGCTTACGTGGGAAGTCAACTAATGAAAAACTGTTTTTT.

V usage is TRBV10-3 and J usage is TRBJ2-1, with TRBD2 identical over 12 bases. The CDR3 totals 13 residues. V was clipped by 10 bases and J by 9 bases; unmatched bases: 7. Germline V gene data show CDR1 as ENHRY and CDR2 as SYGVKD. CDR3 residues: CATGLAGLSEQFF. DNA of the CDR3: TGTGCCACCGGACTAGCGGGACTTAGTGAGCAGTTCTTC.

This clonotype was seen a handful of times. V usage is TRBV19 and J usage is TRBJ2-5; D remains unclear. Germline assignment: CDR1 LNHDA and CDR2 SQIVND (reference sequence). The CDR3 consists of 12 residues. The V end was cut by 1 base, the J end by 2 bases, with 2 bases between. The CDR3 spells CASSIGQETQYF. DNA of the CDR3: TGTGCCAGTAGTATAGGGCAAGAGACCCAGTACTTC. The full variable domain, in which reference TRBV19 and TRBJ2-5 provide the parts outside the CDR3, is DGGITQSPKYLFRKEGQNVTLSCEQNLNHDAMYWYRQDPGQGLRLIYYSQIVNDFQKGDIAEGYSVSREKKESFPLTVTSAQKNPTAFYLCASSIGQETQYFGPGTRLLVL.

This clonotype turned up a few times. V is TRBV5-1 and J is TRBJ1-2; D is ambiguous. The CDR3 extends over 11 amino acids. V lost 2 bases to trimming and J lost 7 bases, with 6 bases between them. Germline CDR1 and CDR2: SGHRS and YFSETQ. The CDR3 bases are TGCGCCAGCAGCTTTGCGCGTGGCTACACCTTC. This codes for CASSFARGYTF.

Notes on this clonotype: A much larger clone lies one base from this, so it may be a read error. The chain uses TRBV7-2 and TRBJ2-3; TRBD2 aligns across 7 bases. Germline assignment: CDR1 SGHTA and CDR2 FQGNSA. The CDR3 runs to 14 residues. The CDR3 nucleotides are TGTGCCCGCAGCCAGCGGGGAAGCACAGATACGCAGTATTTT. It translates to CARSQRGSTDTQYF.

The chain recombines TRBV20-1 with TRBJ2-5, with D unclear. Trimming took 0 bases from V and 1 from J, leaving 6 bases between them. Germline V gene data show CDR1 as DFQATT and CDR2 as SNEGSKA (reference sequence). The CDR3 has 13 amino acids. The CDR3, as DNA: TGCAGTGCTAGAGAGACATTCCAAGAGACCCAGTACTTC. Its protein is CSARETFQETQYF.

In its sample, this clonotype was seen many times. This chain connects TRBV7-2 to TRBJ2-1; D is ambiguous. Trimming left V 4 bases short and J 9 bases short, with 10 bases between. CDR1 and CDR2 from the germline V gene are SGHTA and FQGNSA. CDR3 length: 12 amino acids. CDR3 residues: CASSSVRVEQFF. The CDR3 DNA is TGTGCCAGCAGCTCCGTCCGCGTTGAGCAGTTCTTC.

This clonotype was seen ten or more times. J is TRBJ2-2 and V is TRBV6-6, with TRBD2 as a possible D gene (5 bases). V gave up 6 bases and J gave up 3 bases, with 17 bases separating them. CDR3 length: 16 residues. Looked up from germline, CDR1 is MNHNY and CDR2 is SVGAGI (reference sequence). The CDR3: CASRAGVGPDTGELFF. For the CDR3, the DNA is TGTGCCAGCAGAGCCGGGGTGGGTCCGGACACCGGGGAGCTGTTTTTT.

This clonotype was found many times. V and J are TRBV9 and TRBJ2-5, with D uncertain. The CDR3 covers 14 residues. The germline V gene has CDR1 SGDLS and CDR2 YYNGEE. V lost 0 bases and J 5 bases, leaving 11 bases between the germline ends. Here the CDR3 DNA reads TGTGCCAGCAGCGTAGCTGCAGGTTGGGAGACCCAGTACTTC. It encodes CASSVAAGWETQYF.